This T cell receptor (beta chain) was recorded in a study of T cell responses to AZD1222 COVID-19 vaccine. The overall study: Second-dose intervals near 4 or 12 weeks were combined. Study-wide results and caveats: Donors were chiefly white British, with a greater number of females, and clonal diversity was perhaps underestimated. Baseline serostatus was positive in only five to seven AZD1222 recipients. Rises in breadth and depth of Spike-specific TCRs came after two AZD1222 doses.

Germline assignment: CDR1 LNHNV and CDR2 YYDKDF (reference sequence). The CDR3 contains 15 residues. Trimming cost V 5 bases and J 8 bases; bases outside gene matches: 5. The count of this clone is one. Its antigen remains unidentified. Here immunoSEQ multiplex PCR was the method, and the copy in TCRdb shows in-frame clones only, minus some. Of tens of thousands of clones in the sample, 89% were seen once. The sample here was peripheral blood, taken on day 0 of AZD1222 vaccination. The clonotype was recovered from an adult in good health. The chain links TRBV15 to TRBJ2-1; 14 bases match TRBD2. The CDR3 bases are TGTGCCACCAGCCCAGGGACTAGCGGGGGAGATGAGCAGTTCTTC. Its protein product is CATSPGTSGGDEQFF.